This T cell receptor beta chain was captured by sequencing in a study of blood T cell repertoires in COVID-19. Overall study: COVID-19 samples, acute and convalescent, were from the United States, Italy and Spain. PBMCs, B-cell-depleted T cells, or T cells were the source of the cDNA or gDNA that made up the material.

TCRdb's copy holds only in-frame clones and misses some; the assay was immunoSEQ multiplex PCR. This sample has about 90,000 clones, with approximately 77% found just once. Germline assignment: CDR1 SGHTA and CDR2 FQGNSA. V lost 6 bases and J lost 4; bases outside the gene matches: 14. This CDR3 contains 16 residues. The clonotype comes from a woman of 80 years or more with acute or convalescent COVID-19. The chain is built from TRBV7-2 and TRBJ2-5; 7 nucleotides align to TRBD2. Sequences were obtained from peripheral blood. The CDR3 loop reads CASSRGVGSRRETQYF. CDR3 coding DNA: TGTGCCAGCAGTCGGGGGGTAGGGTCGCGAAGAGAGACCCAGTACTTC.